This TCR beta chain was identified in a study of blood T cells in healthy people across ages. The CDR3 contains 14 residues. Germline CDR1 MNHEY, CDR2 SVGAGI. The use of a sample-barcoded 5' primer and a J-beta primer mix characterized a second PCR of roughly 6 to 11 cycles. TCRdb called the 5' RACE reads again in MiXCR, with one record for every CDR3 protein. The table lists 650,000 to 900,000 distinct CDR3 sequences, approximately 59% of them singletons. To note about this clonotype: An end of the junction differs from the germline gene, which may be a read error.

V usage is TRBV6-5 and J usage is TRBJ2-1; D unclear. The TCR was taken from a man in his thirties or forties in good health. Sequencing was carried out using blood. The CDR3 sequence is CASSPEDQYNGQFF. In DNA, the CDR3 is TGTGCCAGCAGTCCAGAAGACCAATACAATGGGCAGTTCTTC.